Sequencing of this T cell receptor (beta chain) was carried out in a study of blood T cell repertoires in COVID-19. The CDR3 covers 15 residues. Germline trimming cut 4 bases from V and 0 bases from J; bases unmatched to any gene: 7. The germline CDR1 and CDR2 sequences are SGHRS and YFSETQ. Study members were between about 18 and 95 years old and lived in approximately 25 US regions. Sequencing used immunoSEQ multiplex PCR; TCRdb keeps in-frame clones, though not all of them. The table includes 150,000 to 200,000 clones, 84% detected once. The sequencing input was PBMCs or T cells enriched from blood (not recorded which). This TCR was recovered from a man aged 50 to 59 who had recovered from COVID-19. This sequence joins TRBV5-1 and TRBJ2-7; 7 nucleotides align to TRBD2. In nucleotides, the CDR3 is TGCGCCAGCAGCCAGTTGGGGGGGACCTCCTACGAGCAGTACTTC. Amino acids: CASSQLGGTSYEQYF.